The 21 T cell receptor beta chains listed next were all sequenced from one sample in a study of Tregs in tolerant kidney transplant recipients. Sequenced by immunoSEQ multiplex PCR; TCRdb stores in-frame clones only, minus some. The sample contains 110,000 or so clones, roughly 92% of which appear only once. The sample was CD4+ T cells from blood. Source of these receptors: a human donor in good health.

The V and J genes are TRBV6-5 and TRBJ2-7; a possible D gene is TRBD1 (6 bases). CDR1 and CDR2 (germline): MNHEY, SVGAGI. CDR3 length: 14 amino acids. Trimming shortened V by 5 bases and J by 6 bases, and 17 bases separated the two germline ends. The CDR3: CASSPPGTLREQYF. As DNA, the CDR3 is TGTGCCAGCAGTCCCCCCGGGACATTACGCGAGCAGTACTTC.

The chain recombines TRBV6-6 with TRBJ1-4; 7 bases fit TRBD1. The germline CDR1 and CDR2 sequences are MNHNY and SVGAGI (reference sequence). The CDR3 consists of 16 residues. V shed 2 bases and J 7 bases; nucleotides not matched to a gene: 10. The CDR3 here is CASSYRGQSLTEKLFF. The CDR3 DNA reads TGTGCCAGCAGTTACAGGGGACAGAGCCTTACTGAAAAACTGTTTTTT.

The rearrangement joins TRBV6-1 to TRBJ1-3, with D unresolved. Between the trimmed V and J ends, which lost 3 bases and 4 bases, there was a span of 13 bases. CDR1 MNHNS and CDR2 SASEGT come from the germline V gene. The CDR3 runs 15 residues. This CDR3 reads CASSDYRLRGNTIYF. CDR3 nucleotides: TGTGCCAGCAGTGACTATCGGTTGAGGGGAAACACCATATATTTT.

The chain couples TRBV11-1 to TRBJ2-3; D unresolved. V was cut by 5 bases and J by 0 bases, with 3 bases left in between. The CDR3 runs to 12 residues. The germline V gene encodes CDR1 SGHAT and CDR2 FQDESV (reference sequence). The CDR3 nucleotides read TGTGCCAGCAGCGCGAGCACAGATACGCAGTATTTT. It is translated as CASSASTDTQYF.

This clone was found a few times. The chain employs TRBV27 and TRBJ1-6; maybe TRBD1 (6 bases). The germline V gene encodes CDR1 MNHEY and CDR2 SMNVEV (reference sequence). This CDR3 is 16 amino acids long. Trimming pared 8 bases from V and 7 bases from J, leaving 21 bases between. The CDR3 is CASGPGAMDKNSPLHF. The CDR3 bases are TGTGCCAGCGGTCCAGGGGCGATGGATAAGAATTCACCCCTCCACTTT.

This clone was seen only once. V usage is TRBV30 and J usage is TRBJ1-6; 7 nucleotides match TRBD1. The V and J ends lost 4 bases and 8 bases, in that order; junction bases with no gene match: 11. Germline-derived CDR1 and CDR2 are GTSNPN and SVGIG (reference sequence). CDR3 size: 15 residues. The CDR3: CAWTPKGQRYSPLHF. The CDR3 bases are TGTGCCTGGACCCCTAAGGGACAGAGATATTCACCCCTCCACTTT.

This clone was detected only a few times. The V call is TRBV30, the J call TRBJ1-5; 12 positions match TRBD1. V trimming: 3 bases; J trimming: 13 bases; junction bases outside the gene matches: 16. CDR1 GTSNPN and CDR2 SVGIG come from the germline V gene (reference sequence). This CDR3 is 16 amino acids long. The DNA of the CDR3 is TGTGCCTGGAGCTCACCCTCCGGGACAGGGGGCCGAGCGCAGCATTTT. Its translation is CAWSSPSGTGGRAQHF.

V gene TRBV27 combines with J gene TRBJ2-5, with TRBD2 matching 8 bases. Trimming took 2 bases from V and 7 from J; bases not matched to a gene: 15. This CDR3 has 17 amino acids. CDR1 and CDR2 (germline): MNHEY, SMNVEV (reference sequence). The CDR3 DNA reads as TGTGCCAGCAGTTTAGGTGGTAGCGGGGCCCTAAAGGGGACCCAGTACTTC. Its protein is CASSLGGSGALKGTQYF.

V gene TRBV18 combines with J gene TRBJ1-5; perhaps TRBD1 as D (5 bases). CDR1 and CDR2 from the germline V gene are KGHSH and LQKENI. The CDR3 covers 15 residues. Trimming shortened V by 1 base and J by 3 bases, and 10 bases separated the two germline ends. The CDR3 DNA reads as TGTGCCAGCTCACCACTTGGGGGTAACAATCAGCCCCAGCATTTT. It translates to CASSPLGGNNQPQHF. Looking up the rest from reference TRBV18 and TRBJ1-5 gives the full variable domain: NAGVMQNPRHLVRRRGQEARLRCSPMKGHSHVYWYRQLPEEGLKFMVYLQKENIIDESGMPKERFSAEFPKEGPSILRIQQVVRGDSAAYFCASSPLGGNNQPQHFGDGTRLSIL.

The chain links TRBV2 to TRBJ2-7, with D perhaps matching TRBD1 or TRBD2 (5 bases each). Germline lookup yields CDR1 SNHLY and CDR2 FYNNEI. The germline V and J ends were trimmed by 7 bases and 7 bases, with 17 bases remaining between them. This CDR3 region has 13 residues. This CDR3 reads CASKLGQTGEQYF. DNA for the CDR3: TGTGCCAGCAAGTTAGGACAAACGGGAGAGCAGTACTTC.

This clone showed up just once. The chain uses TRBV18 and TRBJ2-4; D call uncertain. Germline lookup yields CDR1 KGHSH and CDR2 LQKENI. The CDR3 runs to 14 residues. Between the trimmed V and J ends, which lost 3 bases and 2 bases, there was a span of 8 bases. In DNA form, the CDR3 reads TGTGCCAGCTCACCGGCAGAGCCCAAAAACATTCAGTACTTC. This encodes CASSPAEPKNIQYF.

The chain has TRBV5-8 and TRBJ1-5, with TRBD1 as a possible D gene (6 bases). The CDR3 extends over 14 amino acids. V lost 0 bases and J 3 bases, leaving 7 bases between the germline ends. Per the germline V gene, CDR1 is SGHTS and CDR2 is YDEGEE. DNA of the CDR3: TGTGCCAGCAGCTTGGGGGACATCAATCAGCCCCAGCATTTT. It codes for CASSLGDINQPQHF.

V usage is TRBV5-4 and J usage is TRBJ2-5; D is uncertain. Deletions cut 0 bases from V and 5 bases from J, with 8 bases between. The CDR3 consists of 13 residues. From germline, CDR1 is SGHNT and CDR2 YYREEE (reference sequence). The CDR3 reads CASSLAVRETQYF. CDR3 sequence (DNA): TGTGCCAGCAGCTTGGCCGTAAGGGAGACCCAGTACTTC.

The CDR3 is CASSPDRIYGYTF. CDR3 coding DNA: TGTGCCAGCAGTCCGGACAGGATCTATGGCTACACCTTC. This rearrangement joins TRBV2 to TRBJ1-2; TRBD1 agrees at 7 bases. In germline, CDR1 is SNHLY, CDR2 FYNNEI. The V and J ends lost 5 bases and 4 bases, in that order; junction bases with no gene match: 4. The CDR3 is made up of 13 amino acids.

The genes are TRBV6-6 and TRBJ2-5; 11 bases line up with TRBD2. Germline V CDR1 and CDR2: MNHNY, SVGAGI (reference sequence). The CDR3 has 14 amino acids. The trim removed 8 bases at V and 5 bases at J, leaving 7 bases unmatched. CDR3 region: CASLAGGPEETQYF. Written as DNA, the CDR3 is TGTGCCAGCTTAGCGGGAGGGCCGGAGGAGACCCAGTACTTC.

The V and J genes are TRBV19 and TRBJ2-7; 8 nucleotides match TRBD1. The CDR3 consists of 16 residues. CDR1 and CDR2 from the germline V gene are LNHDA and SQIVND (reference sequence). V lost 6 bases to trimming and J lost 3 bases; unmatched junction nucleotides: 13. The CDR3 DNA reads TGTGCCAGTAGCAGAACGCGGACAGGGTTTTACTACGAGCAGTACTTC. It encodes CASSRTRTGFYYEQYF.

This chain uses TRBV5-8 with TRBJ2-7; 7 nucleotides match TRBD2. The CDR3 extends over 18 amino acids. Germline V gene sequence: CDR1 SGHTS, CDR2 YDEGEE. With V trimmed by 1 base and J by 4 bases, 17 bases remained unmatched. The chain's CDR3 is CASSLWQIANLGGYEQYF. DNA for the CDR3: TGTGCCAGCAGCTTGTGGCAGATCGCAAACTTGGGAGGGTACGAGCAGTACTTC.

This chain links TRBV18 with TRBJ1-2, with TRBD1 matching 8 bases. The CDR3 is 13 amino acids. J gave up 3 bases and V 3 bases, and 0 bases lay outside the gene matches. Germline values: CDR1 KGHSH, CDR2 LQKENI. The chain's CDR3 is CASSPDRDYGYTF. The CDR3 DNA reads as TGTGCCAGCTCACCGGACAGGGACTATGGCTACACCTTC. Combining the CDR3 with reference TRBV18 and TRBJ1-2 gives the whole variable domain NAGVMQNPRHLVRRRGQEARLRCSPMKGHSHVYWYRQLPEEGLKFMVYLQKENIIDESGMPKERFSAEFPKEGPSILRIQQVVRGDSAAYFCASSPDRDYGYTFGSGTRLTVV.

The CDR3 sequence is CASRGGQPNTGELFF. DNA of the CDR3: TGCGCCAGCAGAGGCGGACAGCCAAACACCGGGGAGCTGTTTTTT. This rearrangement joins TRBV5-1 to TRBJ2-2, with D possibly TRBD1 on 6 matching bases. The CDR3 covers 15 residues. Deletions cut 5 bases from V and 2 bases from J, with 13 bases between. Germline values: CDR1 SGHRS, CDR2 YFSETQ.

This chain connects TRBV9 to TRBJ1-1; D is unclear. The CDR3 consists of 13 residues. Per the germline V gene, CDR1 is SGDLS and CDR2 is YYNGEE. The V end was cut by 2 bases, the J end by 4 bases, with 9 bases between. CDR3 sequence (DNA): TGTGCCAGCAGCGTTGGGTTTAGCACTGAAGCTTTCTTT. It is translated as CASSVGFSTEAFF.

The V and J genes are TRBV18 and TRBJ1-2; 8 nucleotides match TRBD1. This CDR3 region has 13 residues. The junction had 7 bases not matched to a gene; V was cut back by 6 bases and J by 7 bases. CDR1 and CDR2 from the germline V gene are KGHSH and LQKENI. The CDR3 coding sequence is TGTGCCAGCTCCCTGGGACAGGATACTGGCTACACCTTC. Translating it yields CASSLGQDTGYTF.